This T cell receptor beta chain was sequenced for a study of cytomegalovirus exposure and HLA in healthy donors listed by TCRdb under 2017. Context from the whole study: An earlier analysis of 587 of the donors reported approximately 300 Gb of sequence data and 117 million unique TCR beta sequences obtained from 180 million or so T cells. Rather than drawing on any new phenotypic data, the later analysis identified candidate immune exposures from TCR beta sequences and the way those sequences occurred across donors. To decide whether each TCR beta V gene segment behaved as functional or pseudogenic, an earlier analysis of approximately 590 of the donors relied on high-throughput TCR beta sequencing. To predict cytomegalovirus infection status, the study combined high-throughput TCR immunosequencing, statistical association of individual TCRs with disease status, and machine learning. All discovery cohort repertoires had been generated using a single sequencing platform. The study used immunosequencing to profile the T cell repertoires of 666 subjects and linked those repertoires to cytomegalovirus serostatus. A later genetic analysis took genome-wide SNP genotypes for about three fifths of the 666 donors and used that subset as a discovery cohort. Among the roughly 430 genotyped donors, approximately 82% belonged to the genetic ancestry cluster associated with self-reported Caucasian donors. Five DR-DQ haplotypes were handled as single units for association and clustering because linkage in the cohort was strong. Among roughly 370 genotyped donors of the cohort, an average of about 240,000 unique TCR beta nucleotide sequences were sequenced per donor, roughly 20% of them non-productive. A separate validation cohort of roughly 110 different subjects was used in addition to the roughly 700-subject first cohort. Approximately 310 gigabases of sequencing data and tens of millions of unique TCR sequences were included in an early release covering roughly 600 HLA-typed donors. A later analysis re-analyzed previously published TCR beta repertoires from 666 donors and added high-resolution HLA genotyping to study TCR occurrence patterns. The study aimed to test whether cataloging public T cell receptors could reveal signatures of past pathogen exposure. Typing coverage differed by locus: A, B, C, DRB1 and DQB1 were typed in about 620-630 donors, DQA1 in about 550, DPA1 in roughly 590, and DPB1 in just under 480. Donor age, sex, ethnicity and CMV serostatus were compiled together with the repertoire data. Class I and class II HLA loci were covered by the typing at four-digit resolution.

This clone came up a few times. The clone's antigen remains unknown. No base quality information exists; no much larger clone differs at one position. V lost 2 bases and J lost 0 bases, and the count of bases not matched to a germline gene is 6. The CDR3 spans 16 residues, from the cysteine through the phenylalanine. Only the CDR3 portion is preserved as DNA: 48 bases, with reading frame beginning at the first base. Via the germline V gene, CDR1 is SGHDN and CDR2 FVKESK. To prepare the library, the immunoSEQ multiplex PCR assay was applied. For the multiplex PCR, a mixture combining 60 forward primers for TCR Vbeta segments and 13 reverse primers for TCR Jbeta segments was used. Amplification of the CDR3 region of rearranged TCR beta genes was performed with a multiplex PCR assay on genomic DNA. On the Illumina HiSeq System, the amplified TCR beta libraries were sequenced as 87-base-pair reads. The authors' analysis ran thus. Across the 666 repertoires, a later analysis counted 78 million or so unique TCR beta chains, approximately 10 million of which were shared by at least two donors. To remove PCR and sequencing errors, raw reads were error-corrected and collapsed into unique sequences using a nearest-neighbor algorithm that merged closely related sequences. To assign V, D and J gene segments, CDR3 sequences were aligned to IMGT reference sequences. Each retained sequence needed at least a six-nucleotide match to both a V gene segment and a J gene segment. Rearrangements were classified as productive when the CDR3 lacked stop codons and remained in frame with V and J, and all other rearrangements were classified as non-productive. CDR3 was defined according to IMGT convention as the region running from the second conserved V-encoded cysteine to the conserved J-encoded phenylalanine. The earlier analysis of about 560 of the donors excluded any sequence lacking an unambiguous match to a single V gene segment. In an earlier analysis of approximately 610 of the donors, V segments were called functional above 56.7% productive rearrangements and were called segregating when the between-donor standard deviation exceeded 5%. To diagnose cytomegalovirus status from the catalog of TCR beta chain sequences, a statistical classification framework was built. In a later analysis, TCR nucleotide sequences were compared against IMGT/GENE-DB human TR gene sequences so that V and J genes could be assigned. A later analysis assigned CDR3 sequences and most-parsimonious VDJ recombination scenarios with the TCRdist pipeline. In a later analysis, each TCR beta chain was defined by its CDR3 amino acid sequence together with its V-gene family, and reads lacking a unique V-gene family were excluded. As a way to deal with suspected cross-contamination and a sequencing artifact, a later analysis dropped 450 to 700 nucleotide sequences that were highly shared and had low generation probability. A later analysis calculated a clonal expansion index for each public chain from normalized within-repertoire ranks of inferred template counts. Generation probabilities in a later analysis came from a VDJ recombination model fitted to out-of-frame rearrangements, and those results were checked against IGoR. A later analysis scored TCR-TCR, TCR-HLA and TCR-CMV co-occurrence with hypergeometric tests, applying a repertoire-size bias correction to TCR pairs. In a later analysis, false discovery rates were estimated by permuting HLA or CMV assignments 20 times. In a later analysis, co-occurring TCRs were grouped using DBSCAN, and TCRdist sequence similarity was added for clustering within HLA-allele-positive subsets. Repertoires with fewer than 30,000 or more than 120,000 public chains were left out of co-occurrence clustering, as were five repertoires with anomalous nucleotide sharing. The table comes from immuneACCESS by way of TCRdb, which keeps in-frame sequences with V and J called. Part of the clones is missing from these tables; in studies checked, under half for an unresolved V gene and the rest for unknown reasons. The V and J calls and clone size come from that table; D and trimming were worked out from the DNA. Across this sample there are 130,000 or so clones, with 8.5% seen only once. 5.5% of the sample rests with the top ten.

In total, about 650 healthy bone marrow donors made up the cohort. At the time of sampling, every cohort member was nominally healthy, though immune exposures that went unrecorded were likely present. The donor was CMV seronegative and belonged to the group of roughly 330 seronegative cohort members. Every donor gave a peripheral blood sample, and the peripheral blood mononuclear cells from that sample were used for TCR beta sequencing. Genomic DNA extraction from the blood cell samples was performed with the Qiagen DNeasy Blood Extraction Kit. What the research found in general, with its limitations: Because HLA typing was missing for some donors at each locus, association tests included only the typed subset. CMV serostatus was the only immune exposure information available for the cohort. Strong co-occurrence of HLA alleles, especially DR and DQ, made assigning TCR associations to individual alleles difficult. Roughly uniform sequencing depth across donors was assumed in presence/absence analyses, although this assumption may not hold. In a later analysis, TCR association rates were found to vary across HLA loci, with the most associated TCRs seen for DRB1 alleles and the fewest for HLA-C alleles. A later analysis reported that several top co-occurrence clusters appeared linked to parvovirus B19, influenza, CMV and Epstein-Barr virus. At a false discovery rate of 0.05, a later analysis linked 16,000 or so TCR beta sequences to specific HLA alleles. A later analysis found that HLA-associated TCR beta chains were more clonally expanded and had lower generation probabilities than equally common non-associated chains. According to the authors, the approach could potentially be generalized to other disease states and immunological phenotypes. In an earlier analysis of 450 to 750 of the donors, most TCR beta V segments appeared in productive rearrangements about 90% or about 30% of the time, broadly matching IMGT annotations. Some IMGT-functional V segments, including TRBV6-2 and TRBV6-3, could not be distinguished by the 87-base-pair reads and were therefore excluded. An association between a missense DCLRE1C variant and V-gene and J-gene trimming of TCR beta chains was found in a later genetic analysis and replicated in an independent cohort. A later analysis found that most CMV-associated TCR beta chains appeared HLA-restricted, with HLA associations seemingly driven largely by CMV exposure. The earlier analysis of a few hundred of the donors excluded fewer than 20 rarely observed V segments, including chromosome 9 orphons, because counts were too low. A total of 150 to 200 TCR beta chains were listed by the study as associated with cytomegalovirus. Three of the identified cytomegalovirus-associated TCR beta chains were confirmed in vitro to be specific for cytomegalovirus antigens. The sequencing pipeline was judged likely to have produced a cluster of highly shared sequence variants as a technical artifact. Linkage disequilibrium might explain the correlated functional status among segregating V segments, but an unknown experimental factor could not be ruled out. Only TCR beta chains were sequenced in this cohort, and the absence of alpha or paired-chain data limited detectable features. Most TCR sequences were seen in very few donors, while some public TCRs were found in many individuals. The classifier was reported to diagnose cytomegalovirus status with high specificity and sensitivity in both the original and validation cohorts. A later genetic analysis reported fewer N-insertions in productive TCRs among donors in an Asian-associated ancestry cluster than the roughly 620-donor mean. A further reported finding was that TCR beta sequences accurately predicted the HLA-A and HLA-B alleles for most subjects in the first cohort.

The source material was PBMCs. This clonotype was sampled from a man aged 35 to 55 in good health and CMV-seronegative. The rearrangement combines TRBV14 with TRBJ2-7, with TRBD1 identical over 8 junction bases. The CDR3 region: CASSQTRGLSSYEQYF. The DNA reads TGTGCCAGCAGCCAAACCAGGGGGCTAAGCTCCTACGAGCAGTACTTC.